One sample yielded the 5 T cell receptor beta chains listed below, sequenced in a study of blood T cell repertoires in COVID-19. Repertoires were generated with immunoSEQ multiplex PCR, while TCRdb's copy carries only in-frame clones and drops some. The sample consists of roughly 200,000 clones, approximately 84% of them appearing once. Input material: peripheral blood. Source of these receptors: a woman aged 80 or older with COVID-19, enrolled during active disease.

The CDR3 loop is CASSPEVRYEQYF. CDR3 nucleotides: TGTGCCAGCTCCCCCGAGGTGCGTTACGAGCAGTACTTC. The V gene is TRBV18, the J gene TRBJ2-7; D gene unclear. The CDR3 length is 13 residues. Germline V gene sequence: CDR1 KGHSH, CDR2 LQKENI. V lost 6 bases and J 4 bases, leaving 13 bases between the germline ends. Drawing the rest from reference TRBV18 and TRBJ2-7, the complete variable domain is NAGVMQNPRHLVRRRGQEARLRCSPMKGHSHVYWYRQLPEEGLKFMVYLQKENIIDESGMPKERFSAEFPKEGPSILRIQQVVRGDSAAYFCASSPEVRYEQYFGPGTRLTVT.

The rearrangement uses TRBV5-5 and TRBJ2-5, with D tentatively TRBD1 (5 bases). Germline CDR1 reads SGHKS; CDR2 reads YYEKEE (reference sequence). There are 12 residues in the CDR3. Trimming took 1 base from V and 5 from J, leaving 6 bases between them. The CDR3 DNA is TGTGCCAGCAGCTTGAGGGGTGAGACCCAGTACTTC. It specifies CASSLRGETQYF.

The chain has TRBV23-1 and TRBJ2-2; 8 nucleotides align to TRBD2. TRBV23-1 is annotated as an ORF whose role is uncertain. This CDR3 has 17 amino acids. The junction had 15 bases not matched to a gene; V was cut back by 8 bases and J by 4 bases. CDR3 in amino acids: CASPLGREREPTGELFF. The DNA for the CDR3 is TGCGCCAGCCCCCTGGGGAGGGAGCGGGAGCCCACCGGGGAGCTGTTTTTT.

The CDR3 nucleotides are TGTGCCAGCAGCCAAGGGGGGGGCTCGGACTACACCTTC. This gives the protein CASSQGGGSDYTF. The rearrangement links TRBV3-1 (or the pseudogene TRBV3-2) to TRBJ1-2; D possibly corresponds to TRBD1 (6 bases). CDR1 LGHDT and CDR2 YNNKEL come from the germline V gene (reference sequence). The CDR3 runs 13 residues. V was cut by 1 base and J by 10 bases, with 13 bases left in between.

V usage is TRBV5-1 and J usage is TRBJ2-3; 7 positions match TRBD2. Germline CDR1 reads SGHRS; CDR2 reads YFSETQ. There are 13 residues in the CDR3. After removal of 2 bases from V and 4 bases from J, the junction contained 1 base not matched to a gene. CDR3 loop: CASSFGRSDTQYF. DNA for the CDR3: TGCGCCAGCAGCTTCGGGAGGTCAGATACGCAGTATTTT.